Described below is a single TCR beta chain sequence and its context. Its matching antigen is unknown. TCRdb recomputed calls from the reads with MiXCR, one row per CDR3 protein. The data hold about 260,000 distinct CDR3 sequences, with around 15% observed a single time. These data originate in a study of T cell repertoires in cytomegalovirus infection. Study in general: Public TCR beta signatures were indicative of both CMV infection and a matching HLA type. Findings and limits, study-wide: Ex vivo, HLA-C-restricted CMV-specific TCR beta clonotypes prevailed over the rest of the response.

The ends were cut back, 4 bases at V and 8 bases at J, with 21 bases in the middle. There are 15 residues in the CDR3. CDR1 is SGHDT, CDR2 YYEEEE, per germline. The clonotype was recovered from a human donor in good health (CMV status not recorded). Some clones in this sample may be carry-over from other donors' samples. The V and J genes are TRBV5-6 and TRBJ1-1; no clear D gene. Input material: PBMCs. Here the CDR3 reads CASSLSYSVGGEAFF. DNA for the CDR3: TGTGCCAGCAGCCTGTCGTACTCCGTAGGTGGAGAAGCTTTCTTT. The whole variable domain, filled in from reference TRBV5-6 and TRBJ1-1, reads DAGVTQSPTHLIKTRGQQVTLRCSPKSGHDTVSWYQQALGQGPQFIFQYYEEEERQRGNFPDRFSGHQFPNYSSELNVNALLLGDSALYLCASSLSYSVGGEAFFGQGTRLTVV.